Presented here are 12 T cell receptor beta chains from one specimen sequenced in a study of CD8 T cells in ankylosing spondylitis. Study-level findings and limits: A motif of 7 to 9 highly homologous TCR beta variants was seen as apparently characteristic of ankylosing spondylitis blood.

One entry per CDR3 protein results from TCRdb running MiXCR on the 5' RACE reads. The sample lists around 890,000 distinct CDR3 sequences, about 10% occurring once. These receptors are not linked to any known antigen. Sequencing used blood, either unsorted or a sorted T cell fraction (not recorded which). These receptors came from a male donor with ankylosing spondylitis.

The V gene is TRBV6-2 or TRBV6-3, the J gene TRBJ2-5, with TRBD1 as a possible D gene (5 bases). Trimming removed 6 bases at V and 4 bases at J, with 15 bases between. Per the germline V gene, CDR1 is MNHEY and CDR2 is SVGEGT. The CDR3 covers 14 residues. The CDR3 bases are TGTGCCAGCAGCATACAGGCCAACGTAGAGACCCAGTACTTC. The encoded protein is CASSIQANVETQYF.

The chain links TRBV7-9 to TRBJ2-5; no definite D call. CDR1 SEHNR and CDR2 FQNEAQ come from the germline V gene (reference sequence). V dropped 2 bases and J dropped 5 bases, with 18 bases sitting between them. The CDR3 is made up of 16 amino acids. For the CDR3, the DNA is TGTGCCAGCAGCTTATGGCTTAGCCCCACCGCTGAGACCCAGTACTTC. Translation gives CASSLWLSPTAETQYF.

The chain uses TRBV9 and TRBJ2-3; D gene unclear. V was trimmed by 4 bases and J by 0 bases, leaving 12 bases between them. This CDR3 spans 15 amino acids. Germline V CDR1 and CDR2: SGDLS, YYNGEE. The CDR3 region is CASSYDPSSTDTQYF. CDR3 coding DNA: TGTGCCAGCAGCTACGACCCATCTAGCACAGATACGCAGTATTTT.

This clonotype occurred many times. The V gene is TRBV4-2, the J gene TRBJ1-2, with D tentatively TRBD1 (6 bases). Trimming cost V 8 bases and J 7 bases, with 20 bases left between them. CDR1 and CDR2 from the germline V gene are LGHNA and YNFKEQ. The CDR3 length is 14 residues. CDR3 coding DNA: TGTGCCAGCTTTGGTTACGGGGGCCTCGGTGGCTACACCTTC. It is translated as CASFGYGGLGGYTF.

The genes are TRBV20-1 and TRBJ2-5, with unresolved D. The CDR3 runs 12 residues. CDR1 and CDR2 from the germline V gene are DFQATT and SNEGSKA (reference sequence). Trimming cost V 3 bases and J 2 bases, with 7 bases left between them. This CDR3 reads CSASYRQETQYF. In nucleotides, the CDR3 is TGCAGTGCTAGTTACAGACAAGAGACCCAGTACTTC.

This clonotype was recorded at least ten times. V gene TRBV5-1 combines with J gene TRBJ1-1, with D perhaps matching TRBD1 (5 bases). Trimming removed 1 base at V and 9 bases at J, with 10 bases between. The germline V gene has CDR1 SGHRS and CDR2 YFSETQ. The CDR3 is made up of 12 amino acids. The CDR3 spells CASSLIGGKAFF. CDR3 DNA sequence: TGCGCCAGCAGCTTGATTGGGGGGAAAGCTTTCTTT.

This chain uses TRBV3-1 with TRBJ2-7, with a tentative D call TRBD1 (6 bases). The CDR3 contains 15 residues. V lost 1 base and J 3 bases, leaving 13 bases between the germline ends. Germline-derived CDR1 and CDR2 are LGHDT and YNNKEL (reference sequence). CDR3 in amino acids: CASSQGGTGHYEQYF. The CDR3 nucleotides read TGTGCCAGCAGCCAAGGAGGTACAGGGCACTACGAGCAGTACTTC.

The rearrangement uses TRBV7-2 and TRBJ2-7; the match to TRBD1 covers 8 bases. The CDR3 runs 15 residues. Germline CDR1 and CDR2: SGHTA and FQGNSA. The V gene end was trimmed by 3 bases and the J gene end by 1 base; junction bases not matched to a gene: 5. The CDR3 spells CASSFRQGISYEQYF. CDR3 coding DNA: TGTGCCAGCAGCTTCCGACAGGGGATTTCCTACGAGCAGTACTTC.

The rearrangement links TRBV6-1 to TRBJ2-5; either TRBD1 or TRBD2 may fit D (6 bases each). Germline V gene data show CDR1 as MNHNS and CDR2 as SASEGT. Trimming stripped 6 bases from V and 5 bases from J, with 16 bases between. The CDR3 totals 14 residues. As DNA, the CDR3 is TGTGCCAGCAGGCCGGGACTTGACAGGGAGACCCAGTACTTC. Translated, it gives CASRPGLDRETQYF.

V is TRBV12-5 and J is TRBJ1-4; 8 positions match TRBD1. Germline V CDR1 and CDR2: LGHNT, FRNRAP. The CDR3 totals 14 residues. V lost 7 bases and J lost 6; bases outside the gene matches: 7. The CDR3 sequence: CASAPGQGDEKLFF. CDR3 nucleotide sequence: TGTGCTAGTGCTCCCGGACAGGGCGATGAAAAACTGTTTTTT.

As regards this clonotype: The junction shows a germline mismatch at one end, possibly a read error. The V and J genes are TRBV20-1 and TRBJ2-5; D may be TRBD1 or TRBD2 (8 bases each). This CDR3 spans 17 amino acids. CDR1 is DFQATT and CDR2 is SNEGSKA in the germline V gene (reference sequence). CDR3 DNA sequence: TGCTGTGCTAGAATCTCGGGGGGGACAGGAGGACAAGAGACCCAGTACTTC. Translating gives CCARISGGTGGQETQYF.

This clonotype was seen at least ten times. V is TRBV20-1 and J is TRBJ2-2; TRBD2 is a possible D gene (6 bases). This CDR3 comprises 14 residues. Germline lookup yields CDR1 DFQATT and CDR2 SNEGSKA (reference sequence). The V end was cut by 1 base, the J end by 5 bases, with 11 bases between. CDR3 in amino acids: CSARAWRGTGELFF. For the CDR3, the DNA is TGCAGTGCTAGAGCCTGGCGGGGAACCGGGGAGCTGTTTTTT.